This TCR beta chain was observed in a study of T cell repertoires in breast cancer (dated by TCRdb to about 2016). Background on the whole study: Tumors, lymph nodes and peripheral blood lymphocytes from breast cancer patients were profiled in the study, along with peripheral blood from healthy control donors. Tumors and tumor-involved lymph nodes were minced and digested with Liberase and DNase, then filtered through 70-um and 40-um filters. On average, sequencing produced roughly 500,000 sequences per sample, which came to 9 to 10 reads per input cell. ER+/PR+ status was present in the majority of the approximately 21 patient tumors that were analyzed for shared TCRs. Blood samples were separated by Ficoll, whereas tumor-free lymph nodes were processed without any enzymatic digestion. Controls included nine healthy donors of an age range similar to the patients. Because breast cancer has a low mutational burden and common mutations are rare, the study reasoned that TCRs shared between breast cancer patients would target shared antigens. Overall study outcomes, separate from this receptor: TRBV7 predominated among the shared TCRs, which could possibly reflect tumor recognition or a mispriming bias from eight TRBV7 primers. About fourfold more TCRs were shared with matched tumor repertoires by tumor-involved sentinel lymph nodes than by tumor-free nodes (around 7.7% versus 2%). Around 18 TCR pairs were shared across seven or more patient tumors and rarely found in control blood, suggesting possible tumor specificity. Shared TCRs were encoded by various nucleotide sequences, which suggests selection and expansion based on antigen. Discarding singleton TCRs and sampling only part of each tumor may have missed genuine antitumor clones. Emulsion RT-PCR was considered qualitative rather than quantitative, since transcript abundance and primer differences skewed clone recovery.

The library was generated by emulsion pairing. Unpaired genes were suppressed by a second nested PCR containing blocking oligos, after which a third nested PCR added Illumina adaptors and barcodes. Each master mix for emulsion RT-PCR held roughly 5,000-260,000 T cells along with C-region, Stepout and V-region primers. Emulsions were generated with the Micellula Emulsion and Purification Kit, and RT-PCR used Qiagen OneStep RT-PCR reagents. Pooled libraries were sequenced on an Illumina MiSeq with paired-end 2 x 250 reads. The authors processed their data as follows. Read pairs were joined in Galaxy and clipped at the engineered overlap into separate alpha and beta files; unclipped reads were discarded. Alpha-beta pairs were assigned with CompleteTCR, a MiTCR-based pipeline that links chains sharing read cluster identifiers using an R script. TCR sequences observed only once, about 1-3.4%, were removed as potential sequencing errors. The public reads were quality trimmed at Q25 with fastp and then assembled into clones with MiXCR by TCRdb, keeping productive beta chains. Every entry covers one CDR3 protein and lists the most common genes and DNA from its rows. Here the V and J calls rest on TCRdb's processing, not on the authors' analysis. The sample includes roughly 40,000 distinct CDR3 sequences, with roughly 44% observed a single time. The ten largest account for about 60% of the sample.

Remarks on this clonotype: The antigen it binds to is not known. No base quality information exists; no much larger clone differs at one position.

The CDR3 contains 13 residues, cysteine and phenylalanine counted. The entry retains the CDR3 DNA only, 39 bases that are in frame from base 1. CDR1 SGHNT and CDR2 YENEEA were looked up in the germline V gene. V loses 5 bases of germline sequence and J loses 5 bases, and the interval between the two ends is 13 bases. To analyze paired alpha-beta TCRs of CD8+ T cells, the researchers used an expanded emulsion RT-PCR method with primers covering all TCR V genes. Before emulsion RT-PCR, CD8+ T cells were isolated with a CD8 positive selection kit and incubated overnight in about 9.8 IU/mL IL-2. The chain joins TRBV11-3 to TRBJ2-7; there is no confident call for the D gene. This sequence was found in a pool of human donors with breast cancer or a healthy control (not recorded which). The sample was CD8+ T cells. This receptor carries the CDR3 CASSPRVSNEQYF. The nucleotide sequence is TGTGCCAGCAGCCCCCGTGTGAGCAACGAGCAGTACTTC. Full variable domain (CDR3 extended with the reference TRBV11-3 and TRBJ2-7 proteins): EAGVVQSPRYKIIEKKQPVAFWCNPISGHNTLYWYLQNLGQGPELLIRYENEEAVDDSQLPKDRFSAERLKGVDSTLKIQPAELGDSAVYLCASSPRVSNEQYFGPGTRLTVT.